The 17 T cell receptor beta chains listed next were all sequenced from one sample in a study of identical twins. TCRdb re-called the 5' RACE reads with MiXCR, one entry per CDR3 protein. This repertoire shows nearly 250,000 distinct CDR3 sequences, 5.5% to 8% found once; its top ten account for roughly 3.4%. The sample was also linked to a second study, of yellow fever vaccine responses in identical twins.

Sequencing used memory (CD45RO+) T cells sorted from blood. All receptors come from a woman aged 18 to 35 in good health.

This clonotype was seen repeatedly, ten times or more. The rearrangement uses TRBV4-1 and TRBJ2-1; D unclear. Trimming stripped 0 bases from V and 6 bases from J, with 9 bases between. The CDR3 covers 14 residues. CDR1 is MGHRA, CDR2 YSYEKL, per germline. Here the CDR3 DNA reads TGCGCCAGCAGCCAAGACCCATGGGGCAATGAGCAGTTCTTC. This translates into CASSQDPWGNEQFF.

This clonotype was seen only a few times. The chain employs TRBV7-2 and TRBJ2-5; a weak D match, TRBD1 (6 bases). The germline V gene has CDR1 SGHTA and CDR2 FQGNSA. V was cut by 5 bases and J by 4 bases, with 14 bases left in between. The CDR3 runs 14 residues. DNA for the CDR3: TGTGCCAGCAGCCCCCAGGGGAGCGGAGAGACCCAGTACTTC. This gives the protein CASSPQGSGETQYF.

The V call is TRBV11-3, the J call TRBJ2-3; 7 bases align to TRBD1. CDR1 is SGHNT and CDR2 is YENEEA in the germline V gene. This CDR3 is built from 16 residues. Losses at the gene ends were 2 bases for V and 2 bases for J; bases not matched to a gene: 7. The CDR3 sequence is CASSLRPGQYTDTQYF. The CDR3 DNA reads TGTGCCAGCAGCTTAAGGCCGGGACAGTACACAGATACGCAGTATTTT. Using reference TRBV11-3 and TRBJ2-3 for the parts outside the CDR3, the full variable domain is EAGVVQSPRYKIIEKKQPVAFWCNPISGHNTLYWYLQNLGQGPELLIRYENEEAVDDSQLPKDRFSAERLKGVDSTLKIQPAELGDSAVYLCASSLRPGQYTDTQYFGPGTRLTVL.

This clonotype appeared many times. This sequence joins TRBV7-3 and TRBJ2-3; D uncertain. Per germline, CDR1 SGHTA and CDR2 FQGTGA. V was cut by 2 bases and J by 6 bases, with 9 bases left in between. The CDR3 spans 13 residues. CDR3 nucleotides: TGTGCCAGCAGCTTAGATGGGCCGGATACGCAGTATTTT. This translates into CASSLDGPDTQYF.

At least ten counts were recorded for this clonotype. DNA for the CDR3: TGCGCCAGCAAGGTGAGAGACGGCCAGAACACTGAAGCTTTCTTT. Protein sequence: CASKVRDGQNTEAFF. The chain joins TRBV5-1 to TRBJ1-1; D not certain. Germline CDR1 SGHRS, CDR2 YFSETQ. There are 15 residues in the CDR3. Trimming removed 6 bases at V and 1 base at J, with 16 bases between. The entire variable domain, with the rest obtained from reference TRBV5-1 and TRBJ1-1, is as follows: KAGVTQTPRYLIKTRGQQVTLSCSPISGHRSVSWYQQTPGQGLQFLFEYFSETQRNKGNFPGRFSGRQFSNSRSEMNVSTLELGDSALYLCASKVRDGQNTEAFFGQGTRLTVV.

In this sample, this clonotype turned up many times. The chain recombines TRBV29-1 with TRBJ2-3, with 7 bases lining up with TRBD2. Germline trimming cut 6 bases from V and 0 bases from J; bases unmatched to any gene: 6. Germline V gives CDR1 SQVTM, CDR2 ANQGSEA. The length of the CDR3 is 14 residues. CDR3 residues: CSVRTRSSTDTQYF. The DNA for the CDR3 is TGCAGCGTCAGGACTAGATCTAGCACAGATACGCAGTATTTT.

This clonotype has just a few counts. The V call is TRBV5-1, the J call TRBJ2-2, with TRBD1 matching over 7 bases. CDR1 SGHRS and CDR2 YFSETQ come from the germline V gene. CDR3 length: 17 amino acids. Trimming took 4 bases from V and 6 from J; bases not matched to a gene: 15. The CDR3 loop is CASSPSTGAGGPGELFF. The CDR3 nucleotides read TGCGCCAGCAGCCCGTCGACCGGGGCAGGGGGACCCGGGGAGCTGTTTTTT.

This clonotype was seen a few times. V and J are TRBV7-8 and TRBJ1-1, with 12 nucleotides matching TRBD1. The V gene end was trimmed by 5 bases and the J gene end by 6 bases; junction bases not matched to a gene: 19. In germline, CDR1 is SGHVS, CDR2 FQNEAQ. The length of the CDR3 is 19 residues. The CDR3 sequence: CASSPNRDRGRGAYAEAFF. The CDR3 coding sequence is TGTGCCAGCAGCCCCAACCGGGACAGGGGGCGCGGAGCCTACGCTGAAGCTTTCTTT.

V is TRBV6-2 or TRBV6-3 and J is TRBJ2-3; 9 bases line up with TRBD1. The germline gives CDR1 MNHEY, CDR2 SVGEGT. CDR3 length: 15 residues. V trimming: 10 bases; J trimming: 2 bases; junction bases outside the gene matches: 10. CDR3 amino acids: CATARDRDITDTQYF. CDR3 nucleotides: TGTGCCACCGCCAGGGACAGGGATATCACAGATACGCAGTATTTT.

On this clonotype itself: A junction end diverges from the germline sequence, so it may reflect a read error. CDR3 protein: CACSLGLAGARGTGELFF. In nucleotides, the CDR3 is TGTGCCTGCAGTTTGGGACTAGCGGGAGCCCGTGGCACCGGGGAGCTGTTTTTT. The rearrangement joins TRBV12-3 or TRBV12-4 to TRBJ2-2; 14 bases are shared with TRBD2. CDR3 length: 18 amino acids.

This clonotype showed up many times. V and J are TRBV3-1 and TRBJ2-2; 14 positions agree with TRBD2. Per the germline V gene, CDR1 is LGHDT and CDR2 is YNNKEL (reference sequence). The CDR3 length is 15 residues. The J segment lost 6 bases and the V segment lost 3 bases, leaving 0 bases of the junction unmatched. CDR3 sequence reads: CASSQGLAGAGELFF. DNA of the CDR3: TGTGCCAGCAGCCAGGGACTAGCGGGAGCCGGGGAGCTGTTTTTT.

This clonotype was counted many times. The chain has TRBV12-3 or TRBV12-4 and TRBJ1-1, with TRBD1 as a possible D gene (6 bases). Between the trimmed V and J ends, which lost 4 bases and 4 bases, there was a span of 16 bases. The CDR3 runs to 15 residues. CDR3 DNA sequence: TGTGCCAGCAGTTCAGGAGGGGGGGTAGGCACTGAAGCTTTCTTT. Translated, it gives CASSSGGGVGTEAFF.

In this sample, this clonotype turned up many times. The V gene is TRBV7-7, the J gene TRBJ2-5; unclear D gene. The germline V and J ends were trimmed by 4 bases and 5 bases, with 11 bases remaining between them. From germline, CDR1 is SSHAT and CDR2 FNYEAQ (reference sequence). This CDR3 has 13 amino acids. CDR3 sequence (DNA): TGTGCCAGCAGCTCATCGATCGCGGAGACCCAGTACTTC. This codes for CASSSSIAETQYF.

There are a few counts of this clonotype. CDR3 loop: CASSLETWGGYTF. CDR3 sequence (DNA): TGTGCCAGCAGCTTAGAGACTTGGGGGGGCTACACCTTC. This chain links TRBV7-2 with TRBJ1-2; maybe TRBD1 (5 bases). Between the trimmed V and J ends, which lost 1 base and 8 bases, there was a span of 11 bases. CDR3 size: 13 residues. Germline CDR1 reads SGHTA; CDR2 reads FQGNSA.

This clonotype was observed a few times. This chain links TRBV5-6 with TRBJ2-5, with D maybe TRBD2 (5 bases). This CDR3 has 14 amino acids. Per germline, CDR1 SGHDT and CDR2 YYEEEE. V lost 2 bases, J lost 1 base, and 9 bases lay in between. This CDR3 is CASSLTGSQETQYF. The CDR3 DNA reads as TGTGCCAGCAGCTTAACGGGGAGCCAAGAGACCCAGTACTTC.

The CDR3 reads CASSPPYGYTF. Written as DNA, the CDR3 is TGTGCCAGCAGCCCCCCCTATGGCTACACCTTC. The chain links TRBV7-2 to TRBJ1-2; D remains unclear. V lost 5 bases and J 4 bases, leaving 5 bases between the germline ends. Germline values: CDR1 SGHTA, CDR2 FQGNSA. This CDR3 has 11 residues.

The genes are TRBV20-1 and TRBJ1-4; possibly TRBD1 for D (5 bases). The V gene's germline CDR1 is DFQATT and CDR2 SNEGSKA (reference sequence). This CDR3 contains 14 residues. The V end lost 5 bases, the J end lost 0 bases, and 10 bases lay between the germline ends. Here the CDR3 reads CSAGPGTTNEKLFF. CDR3 nucleotides: TGCAGTGCTGGACCAGGGACAACTAATGAAAAACTGTTTTTT.